The 6 T cell receptor beta chains below were found in one sample sequenced in a study of T cell changes during pregnancy in multiple sclerosis. Sequencing used immunoSEQ multiplex PCR; TCRdb keeps in-frame clones, though not all of them. This table has around 70,000 clones, more than 90% appearing once. Source: peripheral blood, taken in the second trimester of pregnancy. All receptors derive from a female donor with multiple sclerosis, enrolled in a pregnancy study.

The rearrangement joins TRBV14 to TRBJ2-5, with TRBD1 matching over 10 bases. V was clipped by 3 bases and J by 4 bases; unmatched bases: 14. This CDR3 spans 18 amino acids. Per germline, CDR1 SGHDN and CDR2 FVKESK. The CDR3 DNA reads as TGTGCCAGCAGCCAGGAGGCCCGGACAGGGGGAGTCGGAGAGACCCAGTACTTC. The encoded protein is CASSQEARTGGVGETQYF.

The chain combines TRBV28 with TRBJ1-2; the D gene is possibly TRBD1 (5 bases). The V end lost 3 bases, the J end lost 5 bases, and 16 bases lay between the germline ends. This CDR3 has 15 amino acids. Per germline, CDR1 MDHEN and CDR2 SYDVKM. The CDR3 coding sequence is TGTGCCAGCAGTTTTTCCGGGGCTGCGGGATATGGCTACACCTTC. It encodes CASSFSGAAGYGYTF.

The chain has TRBV28 and TRBJ2-7; 7 bases are shared with TRBD1. The CDR3 extends over 15 amino acids. The junction had 16 bases not matched to a gene; V was cut back by 5 bases and J by 9 bases. Germline V gene sequence: CDR1 MDHEN, CDR2 SYDVKM. This CDR3 is CASSLGGGPNNGQYF. The CDR3 DNA sequence: TGTGCCAGCAGTCTAGGGGGCGGCCCCAATAACGGGCAGTACTTC.

This sequence joins TRBV2 and TRBJ2-5; tentatively, D is TRBD1 (5 bases). CDR3 size: 14 residues. The V end was cut by 7 bases, the J end by 0 bases, with 12 bases between. CDR1 SNHLY and CDR2 FYNNEI come from the germline V gene. CDR3 loop: CASIQDEYQETQYF. The CDR3 nucleotides read TGTGCCAGCATACAGGATGAGTACCAAGAGACCCAGTACTTC.

This chain joins TRBV5-6 and TRBJ1-5; 10 bases align to TRBD1. In germline, CDR1 is SGHDT, CDR2 YYEEEE. CDR3 length: 15 amino acids. Trimming cost V 4 bases and J 5 bases; bases outside gene matches: 6. For the CDR3, the DNA is TGTGCCAGCAGCCCTGGACAGGGGGGTCATCAGCCCCAGCATTTT. As protein: CASSPGQGGHQPQHF.

The rearrangement links TRBV9 to TRBJ1-5; no reliable D call. V lost 3 bases and J 0 bases, leaving 10 bases between the germline ends. The CDR3 totals 15 residues. CDR1 and CDR2 from the germline V gene are SGDLS and YYNGEE. The CDR3 nucleotides are TGTGCCAGCAGCGAAACAGCCCATAGCAATCAGCCCCAGCATTTT. Translation: CASSETAHSNQPQHF.